A single sample gave rise to the 29 T cell receptor beta chains below, sequenced in a study of human versus mouse CDR3 diversity and MHC coevolution. Clones were sequenced by immunoSEQ multiplex PCR, and TCRdb holds only the in-frame ones, with some missing. The sample holds roughly 81,000 clones; about 94% are singletons and the top ten take 1.2% to 1.5%. The sample taken for sequencing was naive CD4+ T cells from blood. Stated subset: CD45RO-negative CD62L-positive naive CD4 T cells. Source of these receptors: a person aged 25-75 years in good health.

The rearrangement uses TRBV5-1 and TRBJ2-5; no definite D call. The CDR3 contains 13 residues. Germline lookup yields CDR1 SGHRS and CDR2 YFSETQ. Trimming removed 4 bases from V and 5 bases from J, with 12 bases in between. This chain's CDR3 is CASSPIERETQYF. The CDR3, as DNA: TGCGCCAGCAGCCCTATCGAGAGGGAGACCCAGTACTTC. Looking up the rest from reference TRBV5-1 and TRBJ2-5 gives the full variable domain: KAGVTQTPRYLIKTRGQQVTLSCSPISGHRSVSWYQQTPGQGLQFLFEYFSETQRNKGNFPGRFSGRQFSNSRSEMNVSTLELGDSALYLCASSPIERETQYFGPGTRLLVL.

This chain joins TRBV19 and TRBJ2-1; 10 bases map to TRBD2. Losses at the gene ends were 5 bases for V and 7 bases for J; bases not matched to a gene: 2. The CDR3 totals 13 residues. Germline V gene lookup returns CDR1 LNHDA and CDR2 SQIVND (reference sequence). The CDR3 DNA sequence: TGTGCCAGTAGTCGACTAGCGGGTAATGAGCAGTTCTTC. Translating it yields CASSRLAGNEQFF. The whole variable domain, remainder taken from reference TRBV19 and TRBJ2-1, is DGGITQSPKYLFRKEGQNVTLSCEQNLNHDAMYWYRQDPGQGLRLIYYSQIVNDFQKGDIAEGYSVSREKKESFPLTVTSAQKNPTAFYLCASSRLAGNEQFFGPGTRLTVL.

The chain combines TRBV6-1 with TRBJ1-5; perhaps TRBD1 as D (5 bases). CDR1 is MNHNS, CDR2 SASEGT, per germline. The CDR3 runs to 13 residues. V gave up 7 bases and J gave up 3 bases, with 10 bases separating them. The CDR3 sequence: CASTPGLNQPQHF. The CDR3 region has the DNA TGTGCCAGCACCCCGGGACTCAATCAGCCCCAGCATTTT.

The genes are TRBV7-2 and TRBJ2-2; 8 bases match TRBD1. V dropped 6 bases and J dropped 3; count of bases not matched to a gene: 3. This CDR3 comprises 14 residues. Germline-derived CDR1 and CDR2 are SGHTA and FQGNSA. This CDR3 reads CASSAGGHTGELFF. The CDR3 region has the DNA TGTGCCAGCAGTGCAGGGGGCCACACCGGGGAGCTGTTTTTT. Variable domain in full (rest from reference TRBV7-2 and TRBJ2-2): GAGVSQSPSNKVTEKGKDVELRCDPISGHTALYWYRQSLGQGLEFLIYFQGNSAPDKSGLPSDRFSAERTGGSVSTLTIQRTQQEDSAVYLCASSAGGHTGELFFGEGSRLTVL.

The gene calls are TRBV5-6 and TRBJ2-3; 8 bases agree with TRBD1. V trimming: 7 bases; J trimming: 6 bases; junction bases outside the gene matches: 7. Per the germline V gene, CDR1 is SGHDT and CDR2 is YYEEEE. The CDR3 length is 13 residues. Written as DNA, the CDR3 is TGTGCCAGCGGACGACAGGGGTGGGATACGCAGTATTTT. This sequence encodes CASGRQGWDTQYF.

In DNA form, the CDR3 reads TGCGCCAGCAGCTACCACCTACAGGGCACCTCCACAGATACGCAGTATTTT. Amino acid sequence: CASSYHLQGTSTDTQYF. The chain employs TRBV5-1 and TRBJ2-3; TRBD1 might be the D (6 bases). Germline V CDR1 and CDR2: SGHRS, YFSETQ. V lost 3 bases and J lost 2, with 19 bases in between. The CDR3 spans 17 residues.

DNA for the CDR3: TGCAGCGTTTGGACTAGCGGGGGGGCCGCCTACGAGCAGTACTTC. Residues: CSVWTSGGAAYEQYF. This rearrangement joins TRBV29-1 to TRBJ2-7; 15 bases match TRBD2. CDR3 length: 15 amino acids. V was clipped by 5 bases and J by 2 bases; unmatched bases: 4. Looked up from germline, CDR1 is SQVTM and CDR2 is ANQGSEA.

J is TRBJ1-2 and V is TRBV7-2; 8 nucleotides match TRBD1. Germline V gene sequence: CDR1 SGHTA, CDR2 FQGNSA. V gave up 4 bases and J gave up 7 bases; unmatched junction bases: 5. This CDR3 is built from 13 residues. CDR3 nucleotide sequence: TGTGCCAGCAGCTCAGGACAGGGCGGTGGCTACACCTTC. Translating it yields CASSSGQGGGYTF.

V is TRBV30 and J is TRBJ1-4, with D possibly matching TRBD1 (6 bases). This CDR3 is 13 amino acids long. The V and J ends lost 5 bases and 8 bases respectively, with 15 bases between them. Germline CDR1 and CDR2: GTSNPN and SVGIG (reference sequence). CDR3: CAWATGLREKLFF. CDR3 coding DNA: TGTGCCTGGGCCACAGGGTTAAGAGAAAAACTGTTTTTT.

This clone was seen just once. This chain uses TRBV5-6 with TRBJ2-2, with D possibly TRBD2 on 5 matching bases. Germline assignment: CDR1 SGHDT and CDR2 YYEEEE. CDR3 length: 14 amino acids. V was trimmed by 5 bases and J by 9 bases, leaving 17 bases between them. The CDR3: CASRPSGEARELFF. The CDR3 coding sequence is TGTGCCAGCAGACCTTCCGGGGAAGCCCGGGAGCTGTTTTTT.

The chain joins TRBV7-6 to TRBJ1-2, with TRBD1 matching over 8 bases. Germline V gives CDR1 SGHVS, CDR2 FNYEAQ. The length of the CDR3 is 16 residues. J lost 0 bases, V lost 2 bases, and 5 bases had no gene match. The CDR3, as DNA: TGTGCCAGCAGCTTATTTGGACAGGGTACTAACTATGGCTACACCTTC. Translated: CASSLFGQGTNYGYTF.

This sequence joins TRBV28 and TRBJ2-7, with 7 bases fitting TRBD1. Trimming removed 6 bases from V and 6 bases from J; junction bases left unmatched: 5. CDR1 and CDR2 from the germline V gene are MDHEN and SYDVKM. The CDR3 loop spans 12 amino acids. The CDR3 region is CASSTTGAEQYF. CDR3 nucleotide sequence: TGTGCCAGCAGCACAACAGGGGCCGAGCAGTACTTC. Looking up the rest from reference TRBV28 and TRBJ2-7 gives the full variable domain: DVKVTQSSRYLVKRTGEKVFLECVQDMDHENMFWYRQDPGLGLRLIYFSYDVKMKEKGDIPEGYSVSREKKERFSLILESASTNQTSMYLCASSTTGAEQYFGPGTRLTVT.

V gene TRBV27 combines with J gene TRBJ1-2; D may be TRBD1 (5 bases). CDR3 length: 15 residues. Trimming shortened V by 5 bases and J by 3 bases, and 16 bases separated the two germline ends. CDR1 and CDR2 from the germline V gene are MNHEY and SMNVEV (reference sequence). Written as DNA, the CDR3 is TGTGCCAGCAGTAGGTGGGGCAGGGAGGACTATGGCTACACCTTC. Its translation is CASSRWGREDYGYTF.

A single count supports this clone. V is TRBV5-1 and J is TRBJ2-7, with D perhaps matching TRBD2 (6 bases). V lost 8 bases, J lost 5 bases, and 20 bases lay in between. Germline V CDR1 and CDR2: SGHRS, YFSETQ. This CDR3 is 14 amino acids long. The CDR3 DNA reads TGCGCCAGTTCTGGGGAGGCAGGCCCTAACGAGCAGTACTTC. This encodes CASSGEAGPNEQYF.

A few counts support this clone. J is TRBJ1-2 and V is TRBV11-3, with TRBD1 matching 7 bases. Per germline, CDR1 SGHNT and CDR2 YENEEA. V shed 1 base, J shed 4 bases, and the junction held 6 bases outside the gene matches. The CDR3 is 15 amino acids. DNA of the CDR3: TGTGCCAGCAGCTTAGTCGAGACAGGGACCTATGGCTACACCTTC. This sequence encodes CASSLVETGTYGYTF.

The V call is TRBV5-6, the J call TRBJ2-1; TRBD1 aligns across 10 bases. Per the germline V gene, CDR1 is SGHDT and CDR2 is YYEEEE. The CDR3 extends over 15 amino acids. Trimming cost V 4 bases and J 2 bases; bases outside gene matches: 3. For the CDR3, the DNA is TGTGCCAGCAGCCCCGGGACAGGGGCCTACAATGAGCAGTTCTTC. This codes for CASSPGTGAYNEQFF.

The chain joins TRBV4-3 to TRBJ1-1; no clear D. The V and J ends lost 1 base and 4 bases respectively, with 13 bases between them. The CDR3 runs 15 residues. Germline lookup yields CDR1 LGHNA and CDR2 YSLEER. CDR3 amino acids: CASSQGVTVGTEAFF. The CDR3 DNA reads as TGCGCCAGCAGCCAAGGGGTCACAGTGGGCACTGAAGCTTTCTTT.

The chain links TRBV7-8 to TRBJ1-2; the match to TRBD1 covers 7 bases. The germline gives CDR1 SGHVS, CDR2 FQNEAQ. Trimming took 1 base from V and 8 from J; bases not matched to a gene: 7. The CDR3 is 14 residues long. The chain's CDR3 is CASSLEQGINGYTF. The CDR3, as DNA: TGTGCCAGCAGCTTAGAACAGGGGATTAACGGCTACACCTTC.

V usage is TRBV28 and J usage is TRBJ1-2; D may be TRBD1 (6 bases). CDR1 is MDHEN and CDR2 is SYDVKM in the germline V gene. The CDR3 contains 14 residues. V lost 6 bases, J lost 0 bases, and 11 bases lay in between. The CDR3 loop reads CASRRTASNYGYTF. DNA of the CDR3: TGTGCCAGCAGGCGGACAGCCTCTAACTATGGCTACACCTTC.

The chain uses TRBV9 and TRBJ1-1; D is undetermined. Germline-derived CDR1 and CDR2 are SGDLS and YYNGEE. Trimming cost V 4 bases and J 0 bases, with 13 bases left between them. This CDR3 is 15 amino acids long. The CDR3 DNA reads as TGTGCCAGCAGCCATATACAGAGCATGAACACTGAAGCTTTCTTT. The encoded protein is CASSHIQSMNTEAFF. Supplemented by reference TRBV9 and TRBJ1-1, the full variable domain reads DSGVTQTPKHLITATGQRVTLRCSPRSGDLSVYWYQQSLDQGLQFLIQYYNGEERAKGNILERFSAQQFPDLHSELNLSSLELGDSALYFCASSHIQSMNTEAFFGQGTRLTVV.

V gene TRBV27 combines with J gene TRBJ2-7; 7 bases line up with TRBD2. The V gene's germline CDR1 is MNHEY and CDR2 SMNVEV (reference sequence). This CDR3 contains 14 residues. The V segment lost 4 bases and the J segment 4 bases; nucleotides outside the gene matches: 7. CDR3 bases: TGTGCCAGCAGTTCCCCGGGACTACCATACGAGCAGTACTTC. Its protein is CASSSPGLPYEQYF.

The CDR3 DNA reads as TGTGCCACCTCGAGGGACAGGGCTAGCAATCAGCCCCAGCATTTT. Translation: CATSRDRASNQPQHF. This chain connects TRBV19 to TRBJ1-5; 9 bases fit TRBD1. CDR1 and CDR2 (germline): LNHDA, SQIVND (reference sequence). The V and J ends lost 10 bases and 0 bases, in that order; junction bases with no gene match: 7. The CDR3 spans 15 residues.

The rearrangement joins TRBV5-1 to TRBJ1-1; D ambiguous. Trimming stripped 0 bases from V and 4 bases from J, with 7 bases between. This CDR3 has 13 amino acids. Germline V gene data show CDR1 as SGHRS and CDR2 as YFSETQ. CDR3 nucleotides: TGCGCCAGCAGCTTGGGCCGAGGCACTGAAGCTTTCTTT. It translates to CASSLGRGTEAFF. The full variable domain, in which reference TRBV5-1 and TRBJ1-1 provide the parts outside the CDR3, is KAGVTQTPRYLIKTRGQQVTLSCSPISGHRSVSWYQQTPGQGLQFLFEYFSETQRNKGNFPGRFSGRQFSNSRSEMNVSTLELGDSALYLCASSLGRGTEAFFGQGTRLTVV.

This chain connects TRBV6-4 to TRBJ2-3, with D maybe TRBD2 (5 bases). Trimming took 2 bases from V and 3 from J, leaving 15 bases between them. Germline V lookup: CDR1 MRHNA, CDR2 SNTAGT. The length of the CDR3 is 16 residues. CDR3 loop: CASSDHGLPNTDTQYF. As DNA, the CDR3 is TGTGCCAGCAGTGACCACGGACTGCCAAATACAGATACGCAGTATTTT.

The count of this clone is one. This chain connects TRBV11-2 to TRBJ1-1; a weak D match, TRBD1 (5 bases). The germline V gene has CDR1 SGHAT and CDR2 FQNNGV. With 5 bases removed from V and 2 bases from J, the gap between germline ends came to 12 bases. The CDR3 runs 14 residues. The DNA for the CDR3 is TGTGCCAGCAGCCCAGGACAAATTAACACTGAAGCTTTCTTT. This codes for CASSPGQINTEAFF.

This chain links TRBV9 with TRBJ2-1; 10 bases are shared with TRBD2. Germline V gene lookup returns CDR1 SGDLS and CDR2 YYNGEE. The CDR3 is made up of 17 amino acids. With V trimmed by 0 bases and J by 6 bases, 9 bases remained unmatched. The CDR3 spells CASSVVSLAGASNEQFF. DNA for the CDR3: TGTGCCAGCAGCGTAGTCTCCCTAGCGGGAGCGAGCAATGAGCAGTTCTTC.

The J gene is TRBJ2-3, the V gene TRBV9; D is possibly TRBD2 (5 bases). Germline V CDR1 and CDR2: SGDLS, YYNGEE. The CDR3 contains 17 residues. Trimming took 3 bases from V and 2 from J, leaving 19 bases between them. The CDR3 reads CASSESSVGGFTDTQYF. The CDR3 DNA is TGTGCCAGCAGCGAATCCTCGGTCGGAGGCTTCACAGATACGCAGTATTTT. Variable domain in full (rest from reference TRBV9 and TRBJ2-3): DSGVTQTPKHLITATGQRVTLRCSPRSGDLSVYWYQQSLDQGLQFLIQYYNGEERAKGNILERFSAQQFPDLHSELNLSSLELGDSALYFCASSESSVGGFTDTQYFGPGTRLTVL.

The chain employs TRBV28 and TRBJ1-4; no clear D. CDR3 length: 15 amino acids. Germline loops: CDR1 MDHEN, CDR2 SYDVKM. The V end lost 5 bases, the J end lost 0 bases, and 10 bases lay between the germline ends. The CDR3 DNA reads as TGTGCCAGCAGTCCCGGGTCGGCAACTAATGAAAAACTGTTTTTT. Translating it yields CASSPGSATNEKLFF.

J is TRBJ2-1 and V is TRBV11-2, with 8 bases fitting TRBD2. CDR1 and CDR2 (germline): SGHAT, FQNNGV. With 3 bases clipped from V and 7 bases from J, the junction kept 11 bases outside the gene matches. This CDR3 is built from 16 residues. DNA for the CDR3: TGTGCCAGCAGCTTTATTACCGGGAGGGCCGGGAATGAGCAGTTCTTC. The encoded protein is CASSFITGRAGNEQFF.